One and the same sample provided the 11 T cell receptor beta chains below, sequenced in a study of cytomegalovirus exposure and HLA in healthy donors. 60 Vbeta and 13 Jbeta primers were used in PCR. Profiling relied on immunoSEQ multiplex PCR, and the TCRdb table lists in-frame clones only, not all of them. The sample lists approximately 160,000 clones; approximately 72% were seen once. The specimen sequenced was PBMCs. The receptors here all came from a man aged 45 to 65 in good health and CMV-seronegative.

The chain joins TRBV2 to TRBJ2-6, with 8 bases that match TRBD1. Germline-derived CDR1 and CDR2 are SNHLY and FYNNEI. Germline trimming cut 7 bases from V and 4 bases from J; bases unmatched to any gene: 9. This CDR3 has 16 amino acids. The CDR3 reads CASILQGAHGANVLTF. The DNA of the CDR3 is TGTGCCAGCATCCTTCAGGGGGCGCACGGGGCCAACGTCCTGACTTTC. Full variable domain (rest looked up from reference TRBV2 and TRBJ2-6): EPEVTQTPSHQVTQMGQEVILRCVPISNHLYFYWYRQILGQKVEFLVSFYNNEISEKSEIFDDQFSVERPDGSNFTLKIRSTKLEDSAMYFCASILQGAHGANVLTFGAGSRLTVL.

The V call is TRBV27, the J call TRBJ1-6; 7 bases match TRBD1. The junction had 4 bases not matched to a gene; V was cut back by 3 bases and J by 14 bases. The CDR3 spans 12 residues. In germline, CDR1 is MNHEY, CDR2 SMNVEV (reference sequence). In nucleotides, the CDR3 is TGTGCCAGCAGTTTGGTCCAGGGGGCCCTCCACTTT. Translation: CASSLVQGALHF.

V and J are TRBV7-2 and TRBJ2-1, with TRBD1 matching over 7 bases. This CDR3 spans 14 amino acids. From germline, CDR1 is SGHTA and CDR2 FQGNSA. Trimming removed 8 bases from V and 6 bases from J; junction bases left unmatched: 10. For the CDR3, the DNA is TGTGCCAGCCTCTTAGGGGGCAGTCCCAATGAGCAGTTCTTC. Translating gives CASLLGGSPNEQFF.

In regard to this clone: Compared with germline, one end of the junction differs, possibly owing to a read error. The chain recombines TRBV7-7 with TRBJ2-5, with D perhaps TRBD2 (6 bases). There are 16 residues in the CDR3. Per the germline V gene, CDR1 is SSHAT and CDR2 is FNYEAQ (reference sequence). The CDR3: CASSLARAGPQETQYF. CDR3 sequence (DNA): TGTGCTAGCAGCTTAGCGCGGGCGGGGCCCCAAGAGACCCAGTACTTC.

The chain links TRBV11-2 to TRBJ2-3, with D possibly being TRBD2 (6 bases). Germline-derived CDR1 and CDR2 are SGHAT and FQNNGV. Trimming stripped 1 base from V and 6 bases from J, with 11 bases between. This CDR3 has 14 amino acids. The CDR3 DNA follows: TGTGCCAGCAGCTTAGTTGGGGCGGGGGATACGCAGTATTTT. Its protein product is CASSLVGAGDTQYF.

This clone was detected only once. The chain is built from TRBV6-1 and TRBJ1-6; D not resolved. CDR1 is MNHNS, CDR2 SASEGT, per germline. With 1 base removed from V and 9 bases from J, the gap between germline ends came to 10 bases. The CDR3 sequence is 14 residues long. CDR3 protein: CASSEGPGGSPLHF. CDR3 bases: TGTGCCAGCAGTGAAGGACCCGGCGGTTCACCCCTCCACTTT.

V gene TRBV10-2 combines with J gene TRBJ1-1; tentative D call: TRBD1 (6 bases). The CDR3 spans 15 residues. Germline CDR1 is WSHSY and CDR2 is SAAADI. V lost 6 bases and J lost 1, with 15 bases in between. This CDR3 is CASSQTGRENTEAFF. In DNA, the CDR3 is TGCGCCAGCAGCCAAACAGGGAGGGAGAACACTGAAGCTTTCTTT.

The rearrangement uses TRBV28 and TRBJ2-7; TRBD1 matches at 9 bases. The CDR3 runs 16 residues. V lost 6 bases to trimming and J lost 5 bases; unmatched junction nucleotides: 14. Germline assignment: CDR1 MDHEN and CDR2 SYDVKM. CDR3 in amino acids: CASSENGQGRVNEQYF. CDR3 coding DNA: TGTGCCAGCAGCGAAAACGGACAGGGGAGAGTCAACGAGCAGTACTTC.

The rearrangement uses TRBV9 and TRBJ1-3, with a possible D match to TRBD1 (6 bases). Per germline, CDR1 SGDLS and CDR2 YYNGEE. Trimming removed 2 bases from V and 7 bases from J, with 13 bases in between. The CDR3 runs 14 residues. In DNA, the CDR3 is TGTGCCAGCAGCGTCTCTGGACAGTGGAACACCATATATTTT. Translating it yields CASSVSGQWNTIYF.

The V and J genes are TRBV6-5 and TRBJ1-6, with 7 bases aligning to TRBD1. Germline-derived CDR1 and CDR2 are MNHEY and SVGAGI. The CDR3 has 14 residues. The J segment lost 10 bases and the V segment lost 5 bases, leaving 8 bases of the junction unmatched. The CDR3 region has the DNA TGTGCCAGCAGTATCGGACAGGTGGGATCACCCCTCCACTTT. Its protein product is CASSIGQVGSPLHF.

The chain combines TRBV6-5 with TRBJ2-3, with 10 bases lining up with TRBD2. This CDR3 spans 14 amino acids. V lost 6 bases, J lost 3 bases, and 3 bases stayed unmatched. Germline loops: CDR1 MNHEY, CDR2 SVGAGI. CDR3 coding DNA: TGTGCCAGCAGGCCGGGACTAGCGACAGATACGCAGTATTTT. It yields the protein CASRPGLATDTQYF.